Below are 24 T cell receptor beta chains sequenced from a single sample in a study of OX40 agonist ivuxolimab in advanced cancers. The method was immunoSEQ multiplex PCR; TCRdb's version includes in-frame clones alone and lacks a portion of them. The sample yields about 72,000 clones, around nine tenths seen once. The sequencing used CD4+ or CD8+ T cells sorted from blood, collected in a trial of the OX40 agonist ivuxolimab. These receptors all stem from an adult with an advanced solid tumor such as melanoma, head and neck, liver or kidney cancer.

The CDR3 here is CASSIDHRAYNEQFF. CDR3 DNA sequence: TGTGCCAGTAGTATTGACCATAGAGCCTACAATGAGCAGTTCTTC. The gene calls are TRBV19 and TRBJ2-1; D uncertain. CDR1 and CDR2 from the germline V gene are LNHDA and SQIVND (reference sequence). V lost 3 bases to trimming and J lost 2 bases, with 11 bases between them. The CDR3 spans 15 residues.

V and J are TRBV5-5 and TRBJ2-1; D may be TRBD2 (5 bases). This CDR3 is built from 16 residues. CDR1 and CDR2 from the germline V gene are SGHKS and YYEKEE (reference sequence). With 1 base removed from V and 3 bases from J, the gap between germline ends came to 14 bases. The CDR3 sequence is CASSLLAGGDYNEQFF. CDR3 bases: TGTGCCAGCAGCTTGTTGGCGGGTGGGGACTACAATGAGCAGTTCTTC.

This clone was detected a few times. This rearrangement joins TRBV19 to TRBJ1-1; the D gene is possibly TRBD1 (5 bases). Germline lookup yields CDR1 LNHDA and CDR2 SQIVND (reference sequence). Trimming cost V 9 bases and J 10 bases, with 18 bases left between them. The CDR3 is 12 residues long. The CDR3 spells CASSKGWEGAFF. CDR3 nucleotide sequence: TGTGCCAGCTCCAAGGGGTGGGAAGGAGCTTTCTTT.

This chain joins TRBV7-2 and TRBJ2-3; possible D gene TRBD2, 5 bases. Germline CDR1 SGHTA, CDR2 FQGNSA. The CDR3 sequence is 16 residues long. Trimming took 3 bases from V and 1 from J, leaving 14 bases between them. The CDR3 spells CASSFGGEWGTDTQYF. CDR3 coding DNA: TGTGCCAGCAGCTTTGGAGGAGAATGGGGCACAGATACGCAGTATTTT.

This clone appeared many times. The CDR3 here is CAISESPGVYEQYF. Here the CDR3 DNA reads TGTGCCATCAGTGAGTCCCCAGGGGTCTACGAGCAGTACTTC. The V call is TRBV10-3, the J call TRBJ2-7; a weak D match, TRBD1 (6 bases). Trimming removed 0 bases from V and 3 bases from J, with 9 bases in between. The length of the CDR3 is 14 residues. Per germline, CDR1 ENHRY and CDR2 SYGVKD.

This clone was seen just once. The chain recombines TRBV13 with TRBJ2-1; 9 bases are shared with TRBD2. The germline CDR1 and CDR2 sequences are PRHDT and FYEKMQ (reference sequence). This CDR3 has 17 residues. With V trimmed by 1 base and J by 1 base, 5 bases remained unmatched. CDR3 DNA sequence: TGTGCCAGCAGCTTAGTTGGAGCGGGAGGTTCCTACAATGAGCAGTTCTTC. The encoded protein is CASSLVGAGGSYNEQFF.

Worth noting for this clone: The same CDR3 is also encoded by other DNA sequences in this sample. The CDR3 DNA sequence: TGTGCCAGCAGTTTCGGTAGCAATGAGCAGTTCTTC. This gives the protein CASSFGSNEQFF. The rearrangement links TRBV27 to TRBJ2-1; no clear D. From germline, CDR1 is MNHEY and CDR2 SMNVEV (reference sequence). The CDR3 has 12 amino acids. V was clipped by 3 bases and J by 6 bases, with 6 bases between them.

The J gene is TRBJ2-2, the V gene TRBV6-5; possible D gene TRBD2, 5 bases. The V end lost 0 bases, the J end lost 11 bases, and 7 bases lay between the germline ends. This CDR3 is 12 amino acids long. Germline-derived CDR1 and CDR2 are MNHEY and SVGAGI. In DNA form, the CDR3 reads TGTGCCAGCAGTTACTCGGACTTTGAGCTGTTTTTT. Translating gives CASSYSDFELFF.

The chain carries TRBV30 and TRBJ1-2; D gene ambiguous. The CDR3 contains 14 residues. Per germline, CDR1 GTSNPN and CDR2 SVGIG (reference sequence). Trimming took 7 bases from V and 5 from J, leaving 20 bases between them. Here the CDR3 reads CASPPSKDAYGYTF. The CDR3 DNA follows: TGTGCCTCTCCCCCAAGCAAGGACGCTTATGGCTACACCTTC.

The chain couples TRBV18 to TRBJ1-5; tentative D call: TRBD1 (6 bases). Germline V gene data show CDR1 as KGHSH and CDR2 as LQKENI. The CDR3 is 20 amino acids. V gave up 4 bases and J gave up 1 base, with 26 bases separating them. CDR3 in amino acids: CASSHYPRDITGMSNQPQHF. Written as DNA, the CDR3 is TGTGCCAGCTCACACTACCCCCGGGACATCACGGGTATGAGCAATCAGCCCCAGCATTTT.

The gene calls are TRBV27 and TRBJ2-1, with D unclear. CDR1 is MNHEY and CDR2 is SMNVEV in the germline V gene (reference sequence). CDR3 size: 12 residues. The V gene lost 4 bases and the J gene lost 5 bases, with 6 bases spanning the gap. DNA of the CDR3: TGTGCCAGCAGTTATGGAAACAATGAGCAGTTCTTC. It translates to CASSYGNNEQFF.

This chain links TRBV27 with TRBJ1-1; D ambiguous. The CDR3 runs to 15 residues. Trimming took 0 bases from V and 4 from J, leaving 12 bases between them. CDR1 and CDR2 (germline): MNHEY, SMNVEV (reference sequence). CDR3 residues: CASSLSTVGGTEAFF. The CDR3 region has the DNA TGTGCCAGCAGTTTATCCACGGTCGGTGGCACTGAAGCTTTCTTT.

This chain uses TRBV27 with TRBJ1-1; possible D gene TRBD1, 5 bases. Germline CDR1 MNHEY, CDR2 SMNVEV (reference sequence). V lost 2 bases and J 1 base, leaving 11 bases between the germline ends. The CDR3 has 15 amino acids. The CDR3 here is CASSLGGQGNTEAFF. The CDR3 nucleotides read TGTGCCAGCAGTTTAGGTGGGCAGGGGAACACTGAAGCTTTCTTT.

The rearrangement joins TRBV4-1 to TRBJ1-1; possibly TRBD1 for D (5 bases). From germline, CDR1 is MGHRA and CDR2 YSYEKL. The CDR3 loop spans 15 amino acids. V was pared by 3 bases and J by 3 bases, with 14 bases between. CDR3 bases: TGCGCCAGCAGCCATGAGCCGCGGGGGTACACTGAAGCTTTCTTT. This encodes CASSHEPRGYTEAFF.

The V call is TRBV9, the J call TRBJ1-2; D possibly corresponds to TRBD1 (5 bases). This CDR3 has 14 amino acids. V was shortened by 1 base and J by 6 bases, with 13 bases between the two germline ends. Germline V CDR1 and CDR2: SGDLS, YYNGEE. CDR3 coding DNA: TGTGCCAGCAGCGTACCCGACAGCCCCCATGGCTACACCTTC. Translated, it gives CASSVPDSPHGYTF.

This chain joins TRBV19 and TRBJ1-5; D perhaps matches TRBD1 (5 bases). The germline V and J ends were trimmed by 5 bases and 2 bases, with 13 bases remaining between them. CDR3 length: 15 amino acids. Germline V lookup: CDR1 LNHDA, CDR2 SQIVND (reference sequence). CDR3 sequence reads: CASSPGTRGNQPQHF. DNA of the CDR3: TGTGCCAGTAGTCCCGGGACCCGGGGCAATCAGCCCCAGCATTTT. Based on the CDR3 plus reference TRBV19 and TRBJ1-5, the full variable domain is DGGITQSPKYLFRKEGQNVTLSCEQNLNHDAMYWYRQDPGQGLRLIYYSQIVNDFQKGDIAEGYSVSREKKESFPLTVTSAQKNPTAFYLCASSPGTRGNQPQHFGDGTRLSIL.

The CDR3 DNA reads as TGTGCCAGCAGCCTCGTGCTAGCGGGAGATTTGTACGAGCAGTACTTC. It is translated as CASSLVLAGDLYEQYF. The chain recombines TRBV5-8 with TRBJ2-7, with 10 nucleotides matching TRBD2. CDR1 SGHTS and CDR2 YDEGEE come from the germline V gene. This CDR3 spans 16 amino acids. V shed 4 bases, J shed 4 bases, and the junction held 11 bases outside the gene matches.

The gene calls are TRBV4-3 and TRBJ1-5, with D unclear. This CDR3 region has 16 residues. With 1 base removed from V and 6 bases from J, the gap between germline ends came to 16 bases. Per germline, CDR1 LGHNA and CDR2 YSLEER. The CDR3 spells CASSQALGQPTQPQHF. CDR3 bases: TGCGCCAGCAGCCAAGCCCTCGGTCAGCCGACTCAGCCCCAGCATTTT.

V gene TRBV6-1 combines with J gene TRBJ1-1, with unresolved D. CDR3 size: 12 residues. Trimming took 5 bases from V and 8 from J, leaving 12 bases between them. From germline, CDR1 is MNHNS and CDR2 SASEGT. As DNA, the CDR3 is TGTGCCAGCAGTTTTAGACGGGGAGAAGCTTTCTTT. Translated, it gives CASSFRRGEAFF.

V gene TRBV27 combines with J gene TRBJ2-7, with 7 nucleotides matching TRBD2. The V segment lost 5 bases and the J segment 2 bases; nucleotides outside the gene matches: 6. The CDR3 is 14 amino acids. Looked up from germline, CDR1 is MNHEY and CDR2 is SMNVEV (reference sequence). The CDR3 spells CASSRGGGPYEQYF. The CDR3 nucleotides read TGTGCCAGCAGTCGGGGCGGGGGACCCTACGAGCAGTACTTC.

This clone has just a few counts. The CDR3 sequence is CASSYQRTGDEQYF. As DNA, the CDR3 is TGTGCCAGCAGTTACCAGAGGACAGGGGACGAGCAGTACTTC. This chain joins TRBV6-6 and TRBJ2-7, with TRBD1 identical over 9 bases. Germline lookup yields CDR1 MNHNY and CDR2 SVGAGI (reference sequence). The CDR3 length is 14 residues. The ends lost 2 bases at V and 5 bases at J; junction bases unmatched: 4.

The V gene is TRBV19, the J gene TRBJ2-7; 8 nucleotides line up with TRBD1. The CDR3 runs to 13 residues. V was clipped by 5 bases and J by 5 bases; unmatched bases: 5. From germline, CDR1 is LNHDA and CDR2 SQIVND (reference sequence). CDR3 in amino acids: CASSVGTGHEQYF. DNA for the CDR3: TGTGCCAGTAGTGTCGGGACAGGACACGAGCAGTACTTC.

The DNA of the CDR3 is TGTGCCAGTAATTACAGGAGTAACACTGAAGCTTTCTTT. Protein: CASNYRSNTEAFF. The chain couples TRBV19 to TRBJ1-1; the D gene is possibly TRBD1 (5 bases). Trimming removed 7 bases at V and 2 bases at J, with 11 bases between. CDR3 length equals 13 residues. Germline V gene lookup returns CDR1 LNHDA and CDR2 SQIVND (reference sequence).

V is TRBV19 and J is TRBJ1-2, with unresolved D. V lost 3 bases and J lost 1, with 6 bases in between. The V gene's germline CDR1 is LNHDA and CDR2 SQIVND (reference sequence). This CDR3 is 13 amino acids long. The CDR3, as DNA: TGTGCCAGTAGTATGAGCAGTAACTATGGCTACACCTTC. Amino acids: CASSMSSNYGYTF.